The 16 T cell receptor beta chains given below trace back to one sample, sequenced in a study of blood T cell repertoires in COVID-19. Profiled with immunoSEQ multiplex PCR; TCRdb holds only in-frame clones, not every one. The table records about 310,000 clones, around nine tenths of them present only once. Sequencing input: PBMCs or T cells enriched from blood (not recorded which). The source is a woman aged 25 to 39 who had recovered from COVID-19.

This clone occurred once. The V gene is TRBV11-1, the J gene TRBJ2-1; D not resolved. The germline V gene has CDR1 SGHAT and CDR2 FQDESV (reference sequence). With 2 bases removed from V and 5 bases from J, the gap between germline ends came to 13 bases. This CDR3 has 15 amino acids. The CDR3 DNA reads TGTGCCAGCAGCTTATTGGCAGACATAGACAATGAGCAGTTCTTC. Translating it yields CASSLLADIDNEQFF.

V is TRBV5-1 and J is TRBJ2-7; 9 bases fit TRBD1. Germline V gene data show CDR1 as SGHRS and CDR2 as YFSETQ. J was trimmed by 5 bases and V by 4 bases; bases with no gene match: 7. The CDR3 loop spans 14 amino acids. In nucleotides, the CDR3 is TGCGCCAGCAGCCCACAGGGACAGGGTCACGAGCAGTACTTC. It encodes CASSPQGQGHEQYF.

The CDR3 loop is CASSTRLTGVTTDTQYF. The CDR3, as DNA: TGTGCCAGCAGCACAAGGCTAACAGGGGTAACCACAGATACGCAGTATTTT. The rearrangement uses TRBV5-4 and TRBJ2-3, with 7 bases fitting TRBD1. The CDR3 has 17 residues. The ends lost 4 bases at V and 2 bases at J; junction bases unmatched: 13. Germline V gene data show CDR1 as SGHNT and CDR2 as YYREEE (reference sequence).

V gene TRBV19 combines with J gene TRBJ1-4, with D possibly TRBD1 on 5 matching bases. The CDR3 is 14 amino acids. Germline CDR1 LNHDA, CDR2 SQIVND (reference sequence). V lost 6 bases to trimming and J lost 0 bases, with 8 bases between them. CDR3 coding DNA: TGTGCCAGTAGCCCGACAGCAACTAATGAAAAACTGTTTTTT. Translating gives CASSPTATNEKLFF. The full variable domain, its missing parts supplied by reference TRBV19 and TRBJ1-4, is DGGITQSPKYLFRKEGQNVTLSCEQNLNHDAMYWYRQDPGQGLRLIYYSQIVNDFQKGDIAEGYSVSREKKESFPLTVTSAQKNPTAFYLCASSPTATNEKLFFGSGTQLSVL.

The V call is TRBV7-8, the J call TRBJ2-1; 11 nucleotides line up with TRBD2. CDR3 length equals 21 residues. The germline V gene encodes CDR1 SGHVS and CDR2 FQNEAQ. The junction had 21 bases not matched to a gene; V was cut back by 6 bases and J by 2 bases. The CDR3 loop reads CASRLQIPGTSGSFPYNEQFF. Here the CDR3 DNA reads TGTGCCAGCAGGTTGCAGATCCCCGGGACTAGCGGATCTTTTCCCTACAATGAGCAGTTCTTC.

The chain links TRBV19 to TRBJ1-1; D is undetermined. This CDR3 is built from 14 residues. Trimming cost V 4 bases and J 4 bases, with 13 bases left between them. CDR1 and CDR2 from the germline V gene are LNHDA and SQIVND (reference sequence). The CDR3 sequence is CASSTFVRGTEAFF. DNA of the CDR3: TGTGCCAGTAGTACCTTCGTTCGGGGCACTGAAGCTTTCTTT.

The chain uses TRBV6-2 or TRBV6-3 and TRBJ2-1; D unresolved. CDR1 is MNHEY, CDR2 SVGEGT, per germline. The V end lost 0 bases, the J end lost 7 bases, and 7 bases lay between the germline ends. This CDR3 has 13 residues. CDR3 in amino acids: CASSYSEPNEQFF. The CDR3 DNA is TGTGCCAGCAGTTACTCTGAGCCTAATGAGCAGTTCTTC.

This clone was picked up a small number of times. J is TRBJ2-7 and V is TRBV5-4, with 7 bases aligning to TRBD2. Germline V gene lookup returns CDR1 SGHNT and CDR2 YYREEE (reference sequence). This CDR3 spans 18 amino acids. The trim removed 4 bases at V and 2 bases at J, leaving 18 bases unmatched. The CDR3 DNA follows: TGTGCCAGCAGCCAGGTCTCCGGGAGGTACCTACCCACCTACGAGCAGTACTTC. Protein: CASSQVSGRYLPTYEQYF. The whole variable domain, filled in from reference TRBV5-4 and TRBJ2-7, reads ETGVTQSPTHLIKTRGQQVTLRCSSQSGHNTVSWYQQALGQGPQFIFQYYREEENGRGNFPPRFSGLQFPNYSSELNVNALELDDSALYLCASSQVSGRYLPTYEQYFGPGTRLTVT.

The rearrangement links TRBV7-2 to TRBJ2-3; TRBD2 matches 11 bases. V was pared by 4 bases and J by 4 bases, with 13 bases of the junction left unmatched. Germline CDR1 SGHTA, CDR2 FQGNSA. The CDR3 spans 18 residues. CDR3: CASSSQVAGGVAADTQYF. The CDR3 DNA is TGTGCCAGCAGCTCCCAAGTAGCGGGAGGGGTTGCCGCAGATACGCAGTATTTT. The full variable domain, in which reference TRBV7-2 and TRBJ2-3 provide the parts outside the CDR3, is GAGVSQSPSNKVTEKGKDVELRCDPISGHTALYWYRQSLGQGLEFLIYFQGNSAPDKSGLPSDRFSAERTGGSVSTLTIQRTQQEDSAVYLCASSSQVAGGVAADTQYFGPGTRLTVL.

The gene calls are TRBV11-2 and TRBJ2-5, with D maybe TRBD2 (5 bases). CDR3 length: 15 residues. Germline CDR1 SGHAT, CDR2 FQNNGV. Trimming pared 3 bases from V and 4 bases from J, leaving 15 bases between. CDR3 sequence: CASSLGRRLRETQYF. In DNA, the CDR3 is TGTGCCAGCAGCTTGGGCAGGAGGCTAAGAGAGACCCAGTACTTC.

This clone was detected only once. The rearrangement links TRBV6-4 to TRBJ2-1, with D tentatively TRBD2 (6 bases). V shed 6 bases and J shed 5 bases, with 17 bases lying between them. Germline V gives CDR1 MRHNA, CDR2 SNTAGT. The CDR3 covers 15 residues. CDR3: CASRVLAFPDNEQFF. The CDR3 DNA reads TGTGCCAGCAGAGTACTAGCTTTTCCTGACAATGAGCAGTTCTTC.

This clone came up a few times. This chain connects TRBV7-2 to TRBJ1-4; TRBD1 matches 10 bases. J lost 6 bases, V lost 5 bases, and 6 bases had no gene match. Germline-derived CDR1 and CDR2 are SGHTA and FQGNSA. The CDR3 is 15 amino acids. The CDR3 DNA reads as TGTGCCAGCAGCCGCCTGGGACAGGGGTATGAAAAACTGTTTTTT. Translated, it gives CASSRLGQGYEKLFF. Looking up the rest from reference TRBV7-2 and TRBJ1-4 gives the full variable domain: GAGVSQSPSNKVTEKGKDVELRCDPISGHTALYWYRQSLGQGLEFLIYFQGNSAPDKSGLPSDRFSAERTGGSVSTLTIQRTQQEDSAVYLCASSRLGQGYEKLFFGSGTQLSVL.

This chain joins TRBV6-5 and TRBJ1-5; D remains ambiguous. CDR1 MNHEY and CDR2 SVGAGI come from the germline V gene. The CDR3 contains 15 residues. Deletions cut 6 bases from V and 3 bases from J, with 15 bases between. This CDR3 is CASRSSGGINQPQHF. The CDR3 region has the DNA TGTGCCAGCAGGTCCTCTGGCGGCATCAATCAGCCCCAGCATTTT.

The V and J genes are TRBV27 and TRBJ2-3; D is perhaps TRBD2 (7 bases). The CDR3 length is 14 residues. Germline V gene data show CDR1 as MNHEY and CDR2 as SMNVEV (reference sequence). V lost 9 bases and J lost 3, with 16 bases in between. This CDR3 is CASEKGGRTDTQYF. The CDR3 coding sequence is TGTGCCAGTGAAAAGGGGGGGCGGACAGATACGCAGTATTTT.

The chain uses TRBV18 and TRBJ2-5, with 12 bases identical to TRBD2. Germline assignment: CDR1 KGHSH and CDR2 LQKENI. The CDR3 is 16 amino acids. V shed 3 bases, J shed 5 bases, and the junction held 7 bases outside the gene matches. CDR3 protein: CASSPRTSGTGETQYF. For the CDR3, the DNA is TGTGCCAGCTCACCTCGGACTAGCGGGACCGGGGAGACCCAGTACTTC.

This chain uses TRBV27 with TRBJ1-3; D is ambiguous. Trimming pared 0 bases from V and 1 base from J, leaving 4 bases between. This CDR3 has 14 amino acids. Germline values: CDR1 MNHEY, CDR2 SMNVEV (reference sequence). The CDR3 sequence is CASSLSPSGNTIYF. The CDR3 nucleotides read TGTGCCAGCAGTTTATCCCCGTCTGGAAACACCATATATTTT.